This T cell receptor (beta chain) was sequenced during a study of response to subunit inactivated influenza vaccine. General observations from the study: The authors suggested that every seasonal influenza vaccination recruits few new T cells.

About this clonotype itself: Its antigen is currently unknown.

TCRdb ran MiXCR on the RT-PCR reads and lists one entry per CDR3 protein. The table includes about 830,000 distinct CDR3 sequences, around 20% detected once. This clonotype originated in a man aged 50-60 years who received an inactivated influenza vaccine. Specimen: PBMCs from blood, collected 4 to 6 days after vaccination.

The CDR3 loop reads CASSFAGRGNTIYF. DNA of the CDR3: TGCGCCAGCAGCTTCGCAGGGCGCGGAAACACCATATATTTT. The rearrangement uses TRBV5-1 and TRBJ1-3; TRBD1 is a possible D gene (5 bases). The CDR3 spans 14 residues. V was trimmed by 2 bases and J by 4 bases, leaving 10 bases between them. CDR1 and CDR2 from the germline V gene are SGHRS and YFSETQ.